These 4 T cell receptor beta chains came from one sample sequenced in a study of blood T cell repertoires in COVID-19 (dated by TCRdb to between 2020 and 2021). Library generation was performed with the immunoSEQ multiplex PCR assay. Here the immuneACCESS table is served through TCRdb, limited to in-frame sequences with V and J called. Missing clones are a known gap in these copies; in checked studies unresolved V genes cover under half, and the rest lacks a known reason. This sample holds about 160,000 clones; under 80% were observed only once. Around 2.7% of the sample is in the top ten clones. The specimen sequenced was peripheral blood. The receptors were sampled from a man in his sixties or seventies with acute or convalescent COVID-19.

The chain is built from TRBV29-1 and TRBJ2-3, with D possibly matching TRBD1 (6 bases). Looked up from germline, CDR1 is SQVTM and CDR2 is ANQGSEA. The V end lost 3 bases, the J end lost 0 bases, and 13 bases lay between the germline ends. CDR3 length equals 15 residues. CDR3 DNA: TGCAGCGTTGAGAGTGAGGACAGAAGCACAGATACGCAGTATTTT. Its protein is CSVESEDRSTDTQYF.

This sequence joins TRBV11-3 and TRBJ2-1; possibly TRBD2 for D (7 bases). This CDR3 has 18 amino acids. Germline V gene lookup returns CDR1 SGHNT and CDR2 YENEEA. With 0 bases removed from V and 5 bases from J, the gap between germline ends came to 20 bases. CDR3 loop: CASSLDRTGGRSNNEQFF. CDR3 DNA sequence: TGTGCCAGCAGCTTAGATCGGACGGGGGGCAGGAGCAACAATGAGCAGTTCTTC.

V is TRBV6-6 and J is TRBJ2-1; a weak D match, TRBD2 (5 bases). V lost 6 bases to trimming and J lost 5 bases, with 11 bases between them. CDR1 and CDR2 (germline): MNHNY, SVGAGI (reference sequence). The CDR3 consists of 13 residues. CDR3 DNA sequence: TGTGCCAGCAGCCCAGGACTTAACAATGAGCAGTTCTTC. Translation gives CASSPGLNNEQFF.

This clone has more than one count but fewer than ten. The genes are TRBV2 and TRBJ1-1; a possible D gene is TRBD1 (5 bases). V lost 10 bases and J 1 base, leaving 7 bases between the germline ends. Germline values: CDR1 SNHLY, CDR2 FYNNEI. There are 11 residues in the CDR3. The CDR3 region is CAIQGNTEAFF. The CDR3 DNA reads TGTGCCATCCAGGGGAACACTGAAGCTTTCTTT.